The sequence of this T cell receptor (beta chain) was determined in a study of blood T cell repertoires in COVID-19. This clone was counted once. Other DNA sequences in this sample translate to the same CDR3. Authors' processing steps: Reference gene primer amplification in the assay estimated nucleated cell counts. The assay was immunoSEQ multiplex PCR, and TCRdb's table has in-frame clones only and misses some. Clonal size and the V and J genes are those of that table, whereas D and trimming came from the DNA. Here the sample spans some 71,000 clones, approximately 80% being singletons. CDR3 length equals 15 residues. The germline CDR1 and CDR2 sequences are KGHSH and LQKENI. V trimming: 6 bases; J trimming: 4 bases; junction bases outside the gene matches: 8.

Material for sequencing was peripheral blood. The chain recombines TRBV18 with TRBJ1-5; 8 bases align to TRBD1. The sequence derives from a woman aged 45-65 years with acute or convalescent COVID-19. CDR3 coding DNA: TGTGCCAGCTCGCCCGACAGGGGCGGGAATCAGCCCCAGCATTTT. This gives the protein CASSPDRGGNQPQHF.